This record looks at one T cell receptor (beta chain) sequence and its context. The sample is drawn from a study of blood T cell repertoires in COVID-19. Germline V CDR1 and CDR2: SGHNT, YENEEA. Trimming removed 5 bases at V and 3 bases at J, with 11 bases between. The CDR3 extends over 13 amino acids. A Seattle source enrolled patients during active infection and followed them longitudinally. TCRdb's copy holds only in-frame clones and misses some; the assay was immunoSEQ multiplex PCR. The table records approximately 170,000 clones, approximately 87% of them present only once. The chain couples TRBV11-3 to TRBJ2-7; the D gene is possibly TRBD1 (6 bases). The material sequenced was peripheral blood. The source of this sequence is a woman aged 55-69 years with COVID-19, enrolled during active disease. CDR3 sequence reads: CASSVQGLYEQYF. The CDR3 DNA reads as TGTGCCAGCAGCGTACAGGGTCTCTACGAGCAGTACTTC.